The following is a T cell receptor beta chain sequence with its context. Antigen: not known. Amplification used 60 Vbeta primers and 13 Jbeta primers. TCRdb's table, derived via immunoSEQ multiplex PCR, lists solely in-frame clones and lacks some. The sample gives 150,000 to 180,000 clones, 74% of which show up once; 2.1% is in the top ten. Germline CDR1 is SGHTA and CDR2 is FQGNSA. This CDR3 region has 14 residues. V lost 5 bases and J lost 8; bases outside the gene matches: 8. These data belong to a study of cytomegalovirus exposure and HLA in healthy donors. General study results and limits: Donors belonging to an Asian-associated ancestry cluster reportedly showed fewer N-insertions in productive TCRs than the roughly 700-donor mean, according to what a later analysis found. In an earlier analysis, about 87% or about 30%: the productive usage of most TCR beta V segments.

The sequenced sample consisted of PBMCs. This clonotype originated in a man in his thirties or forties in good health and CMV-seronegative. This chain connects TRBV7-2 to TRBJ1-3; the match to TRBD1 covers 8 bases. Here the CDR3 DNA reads TGTGCCAGCAGCGCCCGGACAGGGTCAGACACCATATATTTT. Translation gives CASSARTGSDTIYF.